The clone carrying this T cell receptor beta chain showed up many times. Its antigen is not known. This CDR3 contains 14 residues. Germline values: CDR1 DFQATT, CDR2 SNEGSKA (reference sequence). Trimming took off 3 bases at V and 4 bases at J, with 13 bases between the two ends. This sample stems from a study of T cells after yellow fever vaccination. Whole-study findings and limits: From the bulk population, abundant clonotypes could contaminate and appear within FACS-sorted repertoires.

5'RACE template switching added a universal primer site and UMIs to TCR cDNA. TCRdb re-called the 5' RACE reads with MiXCR, one entry per CDR3 protein. The data hold about 320,000 distinct CDR3 sequences, with approximately 4% observed a single time. J is TRBJ2-1 and V is TRBV20-1, with a tentative D call TRBD1 (5 bases). The source material was PBMCs, sampled 15 days after the yellow fever booster vaccination. This receptor was obtained from a man aged 18 to 29 who received the YFV17D yellow fever vaccine. CDR3 loop: CSARAFQGYNEQFF. The CDR3 bases are TGCAGTGCTAGGGCCTTTCAGGGTTACAATGAGCAGTTCTTC.